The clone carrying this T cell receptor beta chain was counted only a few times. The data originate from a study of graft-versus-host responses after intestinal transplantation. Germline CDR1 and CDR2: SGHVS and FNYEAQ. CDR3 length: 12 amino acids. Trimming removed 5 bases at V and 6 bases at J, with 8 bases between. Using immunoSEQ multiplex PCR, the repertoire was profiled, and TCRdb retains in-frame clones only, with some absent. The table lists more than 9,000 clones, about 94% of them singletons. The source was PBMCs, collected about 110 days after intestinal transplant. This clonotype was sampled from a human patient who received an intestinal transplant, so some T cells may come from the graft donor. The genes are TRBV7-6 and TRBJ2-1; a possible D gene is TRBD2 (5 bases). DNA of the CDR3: TGTGCCAGCAGCCTTGGACTCAATGAGCAGTTCTTC. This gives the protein CASSLGLNEQFF.